One and the same sample provided the 3 T cell receptor beta chains below, sequenced in a study of T cell changes during pregnancy in multiple sclerosis. Here immunoSEQ multiplex PCR was the method, and the copy in TCRdb shows in-frame clones only, minus some. Of tens of thousands of clones in the sample, nearly 95% were seen once. The sample was peripheral blood, taken after pregnancy. The source is a female donor in good health, enrolled as a control in a pregnancy study.

The CDR3 region has the DNA TGTGCCAGCAGTTTATATTTCCGGGGCGGGAGGAACACTGAAGCTTTCTTT. Its protein product is CASSLYFRGGRNTEAFF. The V gene is TRBV27, the J gene TRBJ1-1; D might be TRBD1 (5 bases). This CDR3 has 17 amino acids. The V and J ends lost 1 base and 1 base respectively, with 16 bases between them. The germline V gene has CDR1 MNHEY and CDR2 SMNVEV (reference sequence).

To note about this clone: Other DNA sequences from this sample encode an identical CDR3 as well. The rearrangement joins TRBV7-2 to TRBJ1-1, with D unclear. The germline CDR1 and CDR2 sequences are SGHTA and FQGNSA. V gave up 1 base and J gave up 5 bases, with 11 bases separating them. The CDR3 spans 14 residues. CDR3 region: CASSLVRGVTEAFF. CDR3 sequence (DNA): TGTGCCAGCAGCTTAGTTCGCGGGGTGACTGAAGCTTTCTTT.

This chain joins TRBV28 and TRBJ1-2, with D tentatively TRBD1 (5 bases). V dropped 8 bases and J dropped 8 bases, with 24 bases sitting between them. The CDR3 is made up of 15 amino acids. Germline V gene sequence: CDR1 MDHEN, CDR2 SYDVKM. The CDR3 region has the DNA TGTGCCAGCTTGGAACTCAGGGAAATGGGGTGGGGCTACACCTTC. It codes for CASLELREMGWGYTF.